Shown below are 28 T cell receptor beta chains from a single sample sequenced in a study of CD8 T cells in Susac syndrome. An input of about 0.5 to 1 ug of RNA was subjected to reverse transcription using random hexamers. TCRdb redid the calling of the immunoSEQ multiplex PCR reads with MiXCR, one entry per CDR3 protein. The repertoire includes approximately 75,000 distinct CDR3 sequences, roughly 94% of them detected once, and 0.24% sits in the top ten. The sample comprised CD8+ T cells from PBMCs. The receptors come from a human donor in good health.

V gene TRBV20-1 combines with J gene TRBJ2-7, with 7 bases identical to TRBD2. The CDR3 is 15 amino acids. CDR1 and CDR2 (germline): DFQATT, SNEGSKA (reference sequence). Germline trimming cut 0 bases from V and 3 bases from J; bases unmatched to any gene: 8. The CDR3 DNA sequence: TGCAGTGCTAGAGATTATGGGGGGGTCGGCTACGAGCAGTACTTC. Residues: CSARDYGGVGYEQYF.

The CDR3 region is CASSPQGQDEQYF. The CDR3, as DNA: TGTGCCAGCAGCCCTCAGGGGCAGGACGAGCAGTACTTC. The rearrangement links TRBV28 to TRBJ2-7; possible D gene TRBD1, 6 bases. CDR1 and CDR2 (germline): MDHEN, SYDVKM. V gave up 6 bases and J gave up 5 bases, with 14 bases separating them. The CDR3 has 13 amino acids.

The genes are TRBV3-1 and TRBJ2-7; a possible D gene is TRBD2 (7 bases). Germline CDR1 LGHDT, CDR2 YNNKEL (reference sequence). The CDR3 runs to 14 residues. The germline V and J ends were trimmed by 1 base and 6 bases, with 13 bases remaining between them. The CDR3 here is CASSQVQGGGEQYF. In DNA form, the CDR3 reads TGTGCCAGCAGCCAAGTCCAAGGGGGGGGCGAGCAGTACTTC.

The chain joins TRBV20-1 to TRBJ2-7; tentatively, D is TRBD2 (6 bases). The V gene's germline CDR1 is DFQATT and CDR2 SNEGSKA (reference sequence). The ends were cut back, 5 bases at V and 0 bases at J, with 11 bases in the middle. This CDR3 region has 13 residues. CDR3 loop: CSARPGGSYEQYV. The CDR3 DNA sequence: TGCAGTGCTCGCCCCGGGGGCTCCTACGAGCAGTACGTC.

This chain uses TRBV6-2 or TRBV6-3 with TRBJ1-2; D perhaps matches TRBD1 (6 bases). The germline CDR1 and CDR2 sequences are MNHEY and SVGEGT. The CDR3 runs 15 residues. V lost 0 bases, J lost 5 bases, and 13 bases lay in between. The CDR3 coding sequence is TGTGCCAGCAGTTACTCAAAAGGACAGCGTTATGGCTACACCTTC. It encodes CASSYSKGQRYGYTF.

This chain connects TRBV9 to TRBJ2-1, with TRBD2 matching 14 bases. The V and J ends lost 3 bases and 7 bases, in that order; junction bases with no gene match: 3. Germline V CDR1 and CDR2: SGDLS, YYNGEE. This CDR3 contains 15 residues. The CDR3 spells CASSGGTSGGNEQFF. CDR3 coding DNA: TGTGCCAGCAGCGGCGGGACTAGCGGGGGAAATGAGCAGTTCTTC.

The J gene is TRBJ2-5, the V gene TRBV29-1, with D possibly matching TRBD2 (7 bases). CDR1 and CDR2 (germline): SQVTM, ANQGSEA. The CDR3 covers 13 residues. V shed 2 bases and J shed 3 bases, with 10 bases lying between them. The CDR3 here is CSVEWEGEETQYF. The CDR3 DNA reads TGCAGCGTTGAATGGGAGGGGGAAGAGACCCAGTACTTC.

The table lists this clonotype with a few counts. The CDR3 loop reads CASSINRNQPQHF. The DNA of the CDR3 is TGTGCCAGTAGTATCAACCGTAATCAGCCCCAGCATTTT. The chain couples TRBV19 to TRBJ1-5; no clear D gene. The CDR3 has 13 amino acids. V lost 3 bases and J lost 4, with 7 bases in between. Germline-derived CDR1 and CDR2 are LNHDA and SQIVND (reference sequence).

CDR3 region: CASSSDTSPGELFF. In DNA form, the CDR3 reads TGTGCCAGCAGTTCCGACACCTCCCCCGGGGAGCTGTTTTTT. The genes are TRBV12-3 or TRBV12-4 and TRBJ2-2; no reliable D call. V was trimmed by 4 bases and J by 6 bases, leaving 12 bases between them. This CDR3 spans 14 amino acids.

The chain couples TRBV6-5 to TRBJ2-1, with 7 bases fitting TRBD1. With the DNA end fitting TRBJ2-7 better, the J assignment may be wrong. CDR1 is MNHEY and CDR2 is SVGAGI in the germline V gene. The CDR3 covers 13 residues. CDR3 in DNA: TGTGCCAGCAGTTACTCGACAGGGAACGAGCAGTACTTC. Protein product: CASSYSTGNEQYF.

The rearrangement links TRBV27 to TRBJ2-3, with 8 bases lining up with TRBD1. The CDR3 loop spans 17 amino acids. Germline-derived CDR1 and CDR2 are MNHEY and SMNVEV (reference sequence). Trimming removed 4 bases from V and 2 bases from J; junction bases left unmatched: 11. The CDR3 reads CASSSTDRGLNTDTQYF. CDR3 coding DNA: TGTGCCAGCAGTTCAACCGACAGGGGATTGAACACAGATACGCAGTATTTT.

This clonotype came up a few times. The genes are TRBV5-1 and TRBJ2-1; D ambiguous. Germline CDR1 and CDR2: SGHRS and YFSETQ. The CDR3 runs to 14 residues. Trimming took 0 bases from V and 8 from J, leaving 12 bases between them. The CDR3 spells CASSLELSLYEQFF. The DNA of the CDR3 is TGCGCCAGCAGCTTGGAACTATCTCTGTATGAGCAGTTCTTC.

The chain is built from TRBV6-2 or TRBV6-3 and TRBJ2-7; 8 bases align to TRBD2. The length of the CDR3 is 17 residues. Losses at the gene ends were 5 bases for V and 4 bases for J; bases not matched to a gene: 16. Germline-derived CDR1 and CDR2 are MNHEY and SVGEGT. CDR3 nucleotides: TGTGCCAGCAGTGTCTCCCGAAGCGGGGGAAGATTTTACGAGCAGTACGTC. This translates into CASSVSRSGGRFYEQYV.

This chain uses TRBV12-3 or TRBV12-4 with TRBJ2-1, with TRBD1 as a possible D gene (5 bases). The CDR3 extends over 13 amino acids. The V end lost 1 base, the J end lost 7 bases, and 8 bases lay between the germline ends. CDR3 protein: CASSLGGLNEQFF. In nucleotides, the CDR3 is TGTGCCAGCAGTTTAGGGGGCCTGAATGAGCAGTTCTTC.

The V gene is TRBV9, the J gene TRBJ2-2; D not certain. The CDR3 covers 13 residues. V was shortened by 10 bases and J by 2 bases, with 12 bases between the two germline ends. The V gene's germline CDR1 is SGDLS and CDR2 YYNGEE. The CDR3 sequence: CASKLGNTGELFF. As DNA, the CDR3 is TGTGCCTCAAAACTGGGCAACACCGGGGAGCTGTTTTTT.

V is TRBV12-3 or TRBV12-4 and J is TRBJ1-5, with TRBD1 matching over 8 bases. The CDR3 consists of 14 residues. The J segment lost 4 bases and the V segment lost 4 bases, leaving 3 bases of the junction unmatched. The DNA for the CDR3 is TGTGCCAGCAGTTGGACAGGGCGGAATCAGCCCCAGCATTTT. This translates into CASSWTGRNQPQHF.

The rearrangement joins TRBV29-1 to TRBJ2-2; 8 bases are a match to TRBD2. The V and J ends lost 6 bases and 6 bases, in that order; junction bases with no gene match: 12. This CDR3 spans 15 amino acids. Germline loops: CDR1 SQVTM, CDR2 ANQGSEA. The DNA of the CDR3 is TGCAGCGTCTGGGGGGGTCTAGCGGGCCCCGGGGAGCTGTTTTTT. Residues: CSVWGGLAGPGELFF.

CDR3 sequence reads: CASSPTSGKGTGELFF. In nucleotides, the CDR3 is TGTGCCAGCAGCCCGACTAGCGGGAAAGGCACCGGGGAGCTGTTTTTT. The rearrangement uses TRBV7-9 and TRBJ2-2; 11 bases line up with TRBD2. V shed 5 bases, J shed 4 bases, and the junction held 6 bases outside the gene matches. Germline loops: CDR1 SEHNR, CDR2 FQNEAQ (reference sequence). CDR3 length: 16 residues.

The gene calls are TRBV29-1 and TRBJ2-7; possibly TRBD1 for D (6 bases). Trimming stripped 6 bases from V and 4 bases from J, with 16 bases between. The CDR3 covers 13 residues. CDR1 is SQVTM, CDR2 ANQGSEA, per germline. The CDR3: CSVQSGRGYEQYV. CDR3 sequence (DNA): TGCAGCGTCCAGAGCGGCAGGGGTTACGAGCAGTACGTC.

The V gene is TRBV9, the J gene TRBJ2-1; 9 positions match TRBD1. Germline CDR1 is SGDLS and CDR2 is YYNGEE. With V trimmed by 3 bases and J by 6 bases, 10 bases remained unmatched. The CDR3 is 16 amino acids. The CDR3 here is CASSAGGQGGGNEQFF. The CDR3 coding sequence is TGTGCCAGCAGCGCGGGGGGACAGGGAGGCGGCAATGAGCAGTTCTTC.

The CDR3 DNA is TGTGCCAGCAGCCAAGCTAGGGGGCAGGACACTGAAGCTTTCTTT. This sequence encodes CASSQARGQDTEAFF. V and J are TRBV3-1 and TRBJ1-1; 7 positions match TRBD1. CDR3 length equals 15 residues. The V segment lost 1 base and the J segment 3 bases; nucleotides outside the gene matches: 5. Looked up from germline, CDR1 is LGHDT and CDR2 is YNNKEL (reference sequence). Full variable domain (remainder filled in from reference TRBV3-1 and TRBJ1-1): DTAVSQTPKYLVTQMGNDKSIKCEQNLGHDTMYWYKQDSKKFLKIMFSYNNKELIINETVPNRFSPKSPDKAHLNLHINSLELGDSAVYFCASSQARGQDTEAFFGQGTRLTVV.

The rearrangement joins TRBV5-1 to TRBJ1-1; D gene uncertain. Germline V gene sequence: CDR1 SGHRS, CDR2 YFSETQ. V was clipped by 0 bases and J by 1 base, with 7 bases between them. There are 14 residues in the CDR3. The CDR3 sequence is CASSLAGPNTEAFF. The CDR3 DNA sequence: TGCGCCAGCAGCTTGGCCGGGCCGAACACTGAAGCTTTCTTT.

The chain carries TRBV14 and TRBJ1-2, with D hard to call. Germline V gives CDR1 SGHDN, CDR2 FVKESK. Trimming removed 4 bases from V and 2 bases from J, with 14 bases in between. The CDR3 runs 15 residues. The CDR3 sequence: CASSLTREGNYGYTF. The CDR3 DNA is TGTGCCAGCAGCCTCACGAGGGAGGGCAACTATGGCTACACCTTC.

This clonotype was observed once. The CDR3 loop reads CASTSREGDGEAFF. The CDR3, as DNA: TGCGCCAGCACCTCTCGGGAGGGGGATGGTGAAGCTTTCTTT. The V and J genes are TRBV5-1 and TRBJ1-1, with D possibly being TRBD1 (6 bases). The CDR3 runs 14 residues. Germline V gives CDR1 SGHRS, CDR2 YFSETQ. The V end was cut by 6 bases, the J end by 7 bases, with 19 bases between. The complete variable domain, with remaining parts taken from reference TRBV5-1 and TRBJ1-1, reads KAGVTQTPRYLIKTRGQQVTLSCSPISGHRSVSWYQQTPGQGLQFLFEYFSETQRNKGNFPGRFSGRQFSNSRSEMNVSTLELGDSALYLCASTSREGDGEAFFGQGTRLTVV.

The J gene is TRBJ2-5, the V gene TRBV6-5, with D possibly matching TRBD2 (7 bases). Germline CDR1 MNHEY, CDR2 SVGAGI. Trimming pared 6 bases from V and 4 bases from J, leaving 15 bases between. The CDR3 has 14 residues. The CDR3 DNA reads TGTGCCAGCAGCTGGGCTGGGGGGGCAGAGACCCAGTACTTC. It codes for CASSWAGGAETQYF.

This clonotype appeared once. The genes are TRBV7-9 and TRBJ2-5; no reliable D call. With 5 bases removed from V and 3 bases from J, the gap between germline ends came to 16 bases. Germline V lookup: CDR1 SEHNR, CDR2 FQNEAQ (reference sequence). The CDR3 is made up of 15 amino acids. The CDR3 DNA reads TGTGCCAGCAGCCACCTTAACTGGGGTGAAGAGACCCAGTACTTC. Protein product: CASSHLNWGEETQYF.

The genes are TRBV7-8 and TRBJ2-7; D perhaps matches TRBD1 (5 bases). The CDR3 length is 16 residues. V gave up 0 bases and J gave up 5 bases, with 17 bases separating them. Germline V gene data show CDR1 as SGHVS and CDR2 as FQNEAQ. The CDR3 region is CASSLAKVRVVDEQYF. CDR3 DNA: TGTGCCAGCAGCTTAGCGAAGGTCAGGGTCGTCGACGAGCAGTACTTC.

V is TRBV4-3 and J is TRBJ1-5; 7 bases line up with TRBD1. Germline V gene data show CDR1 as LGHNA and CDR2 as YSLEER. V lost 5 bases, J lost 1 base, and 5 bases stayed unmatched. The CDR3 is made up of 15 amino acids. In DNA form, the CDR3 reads TGCGCCAGCAGCACCGGGACAGCAAGCAATCAGCCCCAGCATTTT. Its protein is CASSTGTASNQPQHF.